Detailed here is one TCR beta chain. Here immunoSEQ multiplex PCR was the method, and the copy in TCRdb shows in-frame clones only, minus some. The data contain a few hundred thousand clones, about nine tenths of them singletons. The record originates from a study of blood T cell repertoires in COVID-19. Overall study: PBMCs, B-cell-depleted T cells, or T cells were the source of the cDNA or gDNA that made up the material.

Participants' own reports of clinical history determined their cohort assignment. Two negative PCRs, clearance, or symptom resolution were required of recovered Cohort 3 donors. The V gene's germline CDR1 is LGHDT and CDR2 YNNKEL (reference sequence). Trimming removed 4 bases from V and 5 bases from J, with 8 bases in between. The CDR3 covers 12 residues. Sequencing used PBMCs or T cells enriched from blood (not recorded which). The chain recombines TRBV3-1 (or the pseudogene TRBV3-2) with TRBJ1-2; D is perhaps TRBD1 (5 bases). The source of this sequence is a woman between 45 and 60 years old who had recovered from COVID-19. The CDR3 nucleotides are TGTGCCAGCAGCCCCGGGGGGTATGGCTACACCTTC. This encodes CASSPGGYGYTF.